Listed below are T cell receptor beta chains from one sample, sequenced in a study of shared clonotypes between healthy human individuals. The protocol was immunoSEQ multiplex PCR, while the TCRdb copy is restricted to in-frame clones and leaves out a portion. The sample includes about 1.9 million clones, about 93% of them seen just once. The sample was naive CD8+ T cells from PBMCs. The receptors stem from a man aged 18 to 30 in good health. Some clones in this sample may be carry-over from other donors' samples. CDR3s include the opening cysteine and the closing phenylalanine or tryptophan. D genes are given only for firm matches. The listing skips clone size in some rows; elsewhere it reads once, few, many or a size class.

V gene	clone size	J gene	D gene	CDR3 protein	CDR3 DNA
TRBV4-3	-	TRBJ1-2	-	CASSHDAGGGDFYGYTF	TGCGCCAGCAGCCATGATGCGGGCGGCGGTGACTTCTATGGCTACACCTTC
TRBV27	few	TRBJ1-2	TRBD1	CASSHRGRNGYTF	TGTGCCAGCAGCCACAGGGGGCGCAATGGCTACACCTTC
TRBV2	-	TRBJ1-5	-	CASSPGRGNSNQPQHF	TGTGCCAGCAGCCCAGGGCGAGGTAATAGCAATCAGCCCCAGCATTTT
TRBV9	-	TRBJ2-3	-	CASSVSSGSYTDTQYF	TGTGCCAGCAGCGTTTCGTCGGGCTCCTACACAGATACGCAGTATTTT
TRBV11-2	-	TRBJ2-5	-	CASSLGNRLTQETQYF	TGTGCCAGCAGCTTAGGGAATAGGCTAACTCAAGAGACCCAGTACTTC
TRBV5-1	-	TRBJ2-1	TRBD2	CASSNKAGDPHNEQFF	TGCGCCAGCAGCAACAAAGCGGGAGATCCCCACAATGAGCAGTTCTTC
TRBV7-6	-	TRBJ1-2	TRBD1	CASSSRTGAVDFYGYTF	TGTGCCAGCAGCTCACGGACAGGGGCCGTAGACTTCTATGGCTACACCTTC
TRBV6-6	-	TRBJ2-3	-	CASSYSNPSGDTQYF	TGTGCCAGCAGTTACTCGAACCCGAGTGGAGATACGCAGTATTTT
TRBV27	-	TRBJ1-2	-	CASSLGRANYGYTF	TGTGCCAGCAGTTTAGGCAGAGCCAACTATGGCTACACCTTC
TRBV28	-	TRBJ2-7	TRBD1	CASTRQGKGSYEQYF	TGTGCCAGCACCAGACAGGGGAAAGGCTCCTACGAGCAGTACTTC
TRBV28	-	TRBJ2-2	-	CASSLSEAVANTGELFF	TGTGCCAGCAGTTTAAGCGAAGCGGTGGCGAACACCGGGGAGCTGTTTTTT
TRBV7-3	-	TRBJ2-1	TRBD2	CASSFLGGYNEQFF	TGTGCCAGCAGCTTTCTCGGGGGGTACAATGAGCAGTTCTTC
TRBV6-5	-	TRBJ2-1	TRBD2	CASRWREGYNEQFF	TGTGCCAGCCGCTGGCGGGAGGGCTACAATGAGCAGTTCTTC
TRBV6-5	-	TRBJ2-7	TRBD1	CASSPGQGAREQYF	TGTGCCAGCAGCCCGGGACAGGGGGCGCGTGAGCAGTACTTC
TRBV6-1	-	TRBJ2-1	-	CASSDVVAYNEQFF	TGTGCCAGCAGTGACGTTGTGGCTTACAATGAGCAGTTCTTC
TRBV2	-	TRBJ2-7	-	CASSRIADYEQYF	TGTGCCAGCAGCCGAATAGCGGATTACGAGCAGTACTTC
TRBV19	-	TRBJ2-1	TRBD1	CASSIEGAPRGNEQFF	TGTGCCAGTAGTATAGAAGGGGCCCCCAGGGGGAATGAGCAGTTCTTC
TRBV27	once	TRBJ1-5	-	CASSFRDSNQPQHF	TGTGCCAGCAGTTTTCGAGATAGCAATCAGCCCCAGCATTTT
TRBV11-2	-	TRBJ2-3	-	CASSFGGDTQYF	TGTGCCAGCAGCTTTGGTGGGGATACGCAGTATTTT
TRBV19	-	TRBJ1-1	-	CASIPKDNNVGEAFF	TGTGCCAGTATTCCAAAAGACAACAACGTGGGAGAAGCTTTCTTT
TRBV27	-	TRBJ2-1	-	CASSWDSSSYNEQFF	TGTGCCAGCAGTTGGGACTCGAGCTCCTACAATGAGCAGTTCTTC
TRBV27	-	TRBJ2-2	-	CASSIQGPSAGELFF	TGTGCCAGCAGTATACAGGGTCCATCGGCGGGGGAGCTGTTTTTT
TRBV7-9	-	TRBJ2-7	-	CASSFGRVDPRIIYEQYF	TGTGCCAGCAGCTTTGGGCGAGTCGACCCGCGGATAATATACGAGCAGTACTTC
TRBV7-9	-	TRBJ2-2	TRBD1	CASSQPGTGGWTGELFF	TGTGCCAGCAGCCAGCCCGGGACAGGGGGATGGACCGGGGAGCTGTTTTTT
TRBV19	-	TRBJ2-6	-	CASSIVYGAAGANVLTF	TGTGCCAGTAGTATAGTGTACGGGGCGGCTGGGGCCAACGTCCTGACTTTC
TRBV7-7	-	TRBJ2-5	TRBD1	CASSQTTGAEETQYF	TGTGCCAGCAGCCAGACCACAGGGGCGGAGGAGACCCAGTACTTC
TRBV5-1	-	TRBJ2-7	-	CASRWTDSYEQYF	TGCGCCAGCAGGTGGACAGATAGCTACGAGCAGTACTTC
TRBV27	-	TRBJ2-7	-	CASSSPGQSEQYF	TGTGCCAGCAGTTCCCCCGGACAGAGCGAGCAGTACTTC
TRBV15	-	TRBJ1-4	-	CATSRDRESWDEKLFF	TGTGCCACCAGCAGAGATAGGGAGTCGTGGGATGAAAAACTGTTTTTT
TRBV6-1	-	TRBJ1-3	-	CASSELGSGNTIYF	TGTGCCAGCAGTGAATTAGGTTCCGGAAACACCATATATTTT
TRBV7-6	-	TRBJ2-3	TRBD2	CASSSPSGSDTQYF	TGTGCCAGCAGCTCCCCTAGCGGGAGTGATACGCAGTATTTT
TRBV19	once	TRBJ1-5	-	CASTPTGGPQHF	TGTGCCAGTACTCCCACGGGGGGGCCCCAGCATTTT
TRBV6-7	-	TRBJ2-1	-	CASSYPNGTGDEQFF	TGTGCCAGCAGTTACCCTAATGGAACGGGCGATGAGCAGTTCTTC
TRBV19	-	TRBJ1-2	-	CASSIGGTNYGYTF	TGTGCCAGTAGTATCGGCGGGACTAACTATGGCTACACCTTC
TRBV27	-	TRBJ2-1	-	CASRSLASEQFF	TGTGCCAGCAGATCTTTAGCTTCTGAGCAGTTCTTC
TRBV27	once	TRBJ1-2	-	CASSPLGENYGYTF	TGTGCCAGCAGTCCTCTCGGGGAGAACTATGGCTACACCTTC
TRBV29-1	-	TRBJ2-4	TRBD1	CSVPPGTGGGNIQYF	TGCAGCGTTCCCCCCGGGACAGGGGGCGGAAACATTCAGTACTTC
TRBV7-2	-	TRBJ2-7	TRBD1	CASSSRDRSHEQYF	TGTGCCAGCAGCTCCCGGGACAGGTCCCACGAGCAGTACTTC
TRBV5-1	-	TRBJ2-1	-	CASSPHPGLRGEQFF	TGCGCCAGCAGCCCTCATCCGGGACTTCGCGGTGAGCAGTTCTTC
TRBV5-1	-	TRBJ2-5	-	CASSPGPQGLETQYF	TGCGCCAGCAGCCCTGGCCCACAGGGTTTGGAGACCCAGTACTTC
TRBV27	-	TRBJ2-3	-	CASSRGLGTDTQYF	TGTGCCAGCAGCCGCGGCTTAGGCACAGATACGCAGTATTTT
TRBV27	-	TRBJ1-2	TRBD1	CASSPGGLATGAGGYTF	TGTGCCAGCAGTCCTGGGGGGTTGGCGACAGGGGCGGGGGGCTACACCTTC
TRBV12-1	-	TRBJ1-1	-	CASSSQGAGTEAFF	TGTGCCAGCAGCTCCCAGGGGGCAGGGACTGAAGCTTTCTTT
TRBV6-4	once	TRBJ2-1	-	CASSPDRRGQFF	TGTGCCAGCAGTCCCGACCGCCGGGGGCAGTTCTTC
TRBV11-2	-	TRBJ2-7	-	CASSLDITWSSYEQYF	TGTGCCAGCAGCTTAGATATTACGTGGAGCTCCTACGAGCAGTACTTC
TRBV28	-	TRBJ1-1	-	CASSLPDTNTEAFF	TGTGCCAGCAGCCTACCCGACACGAACACTGAAGCTTTCTTT